Below, 22 T cell receptor beta chains from the same sample are listed, as sequenced in a study of cytomegalovirus exposure and HLA in healthy donors. The PCR made use of 60 Vbeta and 13 Jbeta primers. Sequencing used immunoSEQ multiplex PCR; TCRdb keeps in-frame clones, though not all of them. Altogether approximately 270,000 clones are present, roughly 80% being singletons, with the ten largest covering about 0.3%. Sequenced input: PBMCs. The receptors derive from a girl aged 2-10 years in good health and CMV-seronegative.

The chain combines TRBV5-1 with TRBJ1-4; possibly TRBD1 for D (6 bases). The CDR3 contains 15 residues. Trimming shortened V by 2 bases and J by 8 bases, and 16 bases separated the two germline ends. Germline CDR1 reads SGHRS; CDR2 reads YFSETQ. The CDR3 coding sequence is TGCGCCAGCAGCTTTAGCGGGGGCGCGGGAGAAAAACTGTTTTTT. This encodes CASSFSGGAGEKLFF.

The rearrangement links TRBV14 to TRBJ1-1; 8 positions agree with TRBD1. This CDR3 comprises 18 residues. After removal of 1 base from V and 6 bases from J, the junction contained 16 bases not matched to a gene. Germline V gene data show CDR1 as SGHDN and CDR2 as FVKESK. CDR3 amino acids: CASSQVLLWAQGVAEAFF. CDR3 in DNA: TGTGCCAGCAGCCAAGTTCTTCTTTGGGCACAGGGGGTCGCTGAAGCTTTCTTT.

The chain carries TRBV27 and TRBJ2-1; 8 nucleotides line up with TRBD2. J lost 3 bases, V lost 7 bases, and 8 bases had no gene match. The CDR3 loop spans 15 amino acids. Germline V gene lookup returns CDR1 MNHEY and CDR2 SMNVEV (reference sequence). This CDR3 is CASTPERGYYNEQFF. CDR3 in DNA: TGTGCCAGCACCCCTGAGCGGGGGTACTACAATGAGCAGTTCTTC.

This clone showed up just a few times. The CDR3 is CASSPGYGDHEQYF. DNA of the CDR3: TGTGCCAGCAGCCCGGGGTATGGAGATCACGAGCAGTACTTC. The chain uses TRBV11-2 and TRBJ2-5; possible D gene TRBD2, 5 bases. The J call is uncertain, as TRBJ2-7 better fits the DNA end. This CDR3 has 14 amino acids. In germline, CDR1 is SGHAT, CDR2 FQNNGV.

The rearrangement joins TRBV11-2 to TRBJ2-2; D might be TRBD1 (5 bases). The CDR3 contains 19 residues. Looked up from germline, CDR1 is SGHAT and CDR2 is FQNNGV. With 0 bases removed from V and 2 bases from J, the gap between germline ends came to 19 bases. The DNA for the CDR3 is TGTGCCAGCAGCTTAGATCAGAAAACAGGCGTCCGTAACACCGGGGAGCTGTTTTTT. Protein sequence: CASSLDQKTGVRNTGELFF.

The CDR3 region is CASSPQGFQTQYF. In DNA form, the CDR3 reads TGTGCCAGCAGCCCCCAGGGGTTTCAGACCCAGTACTTC. The chain uses TRBV11-1 and TRBJ2-5; D may be TRBD1 (6 bases). There are 13 residues in the CDR3. Germline V lookup: CDR1 SGHAT, CDR2 FQDESV (reference sequence). The V gene lost 5 bases and the J gene lost 6 bases, with 13 bases spanning the gap.

The chain links TRBV5-1 to TRBJ2-5, with 8 bases identical to TRBD2. The CDR3 covers 15 residues. Germline V CDR1 and CDR2: SGHRS, YFSETQ. Unmatched junction bases numbered 9, after V lost 4 bases and J lost 4 bases. The CDR3 spells CASSTGGGFLETQYF. For the CDR3, the DNA is TGCGCCAGCAGCACCGGGGGGGGGTTCTTAGAGACCCAGTACTTC.

Only one count was recorded for this clone. J is TRBJ1-2 and V is TRBV28; unclear D gene. The germline V and J ends were trimmed by 3 bases and 6 bases, with 8 bases remaining between them. Germline CDR1 is MDHEN and CDR2 is SYDVKM. This CDR3 has 12 amino acids. CDR3 coding DNA: TGTGCCAGCAGTTTCGGGGAGGATGGCTACACCTTC. Translated, it gives CASSFGEDGYTF.

V gene TRBV5-6 combines with J gene TRBJ2-1; the D is unclear. V dropped 2 bases and J dropped 0 bases, with 9 bases sitting between them. The CDR3 spans 15 residues. CDR1 and CDR2 from the germline V gene are SGHDT and YYEEEE. The CDR3 coding sequence is TGTGCCAGCAGCTTTGGCGGCAGCTCCTACAATGAGCAGTTCTTC. The encoded protein is CASSFGGSSYNEQFF.

This clone was picked up one time. Written as DNA, the CDR3 is TGCAGCGTTGACAGGTCACCCGAGCAAGAGACCCAGTACTTC. This encodes CSVDRSPEQETQYF. J is TRBJ2-5 and V is TRBV29-1; no reliable D call. Trimming removed 3 bases at V and 2 bases at J, with 13 bases between. This CDR3 has 14 residues. Germline V CDR1 and CDR2: SQVTM, ANQGSEA. Using reference TRBV29-1 and TRBJ2-5 for the parts outside the CDR3, the full variable domain is SAVISQKPSRDICQRGTSLTIQCQVDSQVTMMFWYRQQPGQSLTLIATANQGSEATYESGFVIDKFPISRPNLTFSTLTVSNMSPEDSSIYLCSVDRSPEQETQYFGPGTRLLVL.

J is TRBJ2-7 and V is TRBV7-3; D is possibly TRBD2 (7 bases). Germline lookup yields CDR1 SGHTA and CDR2 FQGTGA. V lost 2 bases, J lost 0 bases, and 8 bases lay in between. The CDR3 is 14 residues long. The CDR3 nucleotides are TGTGCCAGCAGCTTAGGGGGGGCCTCCTACGAGCAGTACTTC. Its translation: CASSLGGASYEQYF.

This clone was picked up a small number of times. The chain links TRBV2 to TRBJ2-7; no firm D call. Trimming removed 6 bases from V and 3 bases from J, with 6 bases in between. The CDR3 sequence is 11 residues long. The germline V gene has CDR1 SNHLY and CDR2 FYNNEI. The CDR3 sequence: CASRQFYEQYF. CDR3 DNA sequence: TGTGCCAGCAGACAGTTCTACGAGCAGTACTTC.

The J gene is TRBJ1-1, the V gene TRBV13, with 7 bases that match TRBD1. The CDR3 consists of 13 residues. The V gene end was trimmed by 0 bases and the J gene end by 6 bases; junction bases not matched to a gene: 1. Germline V gene sequence: CDR1 PRHDT, CDR2 FYEKMQ (reference sequence). This CDR3 reads CASSLGQGAEAFF. The CDR3 DNA reads as TGTGCCAGCAGCTTAGGCCAGGGGGCTGAAGCTTTCTTT.

The gene calls are TRBV4-1 and TRBJ2-7; 8 bases fit TRBD1. Germline CDR1 is MGHRA and CDR2 is YSYEKL. There are 16 residues in the CDR3. V lost 2 bases and J lost 3; bases outside the gene matches: 9. The CDR3 DNA is TGCGCCAGCAGCCAATTACTACGGGACAGGCGCTACGAGCAGTACTTC. Protein product: CASSQLLRDRRYEQYF.

The chain uses TRBV9 and TRBJ1-1; D is unresolved. Germline-derived CDR1 and CDR2 are SGDLS and YYNGEE. Trimming took 4 bases from V and 7 from J, leaving 14 bases between them. There are 13 residues in the CDR3. Written as DNA, the CDR3 is TGTGCCAGCAGCCCCTCGGGTAGTGGTGAAGCTTTCTTT. It yields the protein CASSPSGSGEAFF. The complete variable domain, with remaining parts taken from reference TRBV9 and TRBJ1-1, reads DSGVTQTPKHLITATGQRVTLRCSPRSGDLSVYWYQQSLDQGLQFLIQYYNGEERAKGNILERFSAQQFPDLHSELNLSSLELGDSALYFCASSPSGSGEAFFGQGTRLTVV.

This chain uses TRBV18 with TRBJ2-7, with TRBD1 matching over 7 bases. The junction had 17 bases not matched to a gene; V was cut back by 3 bases and J by 3 bases. Germline CDR1 and CDR2: KGHSH and LQKENI. The CDR3 runs to 18 residues. The CDR3 bases are TGTGCCAGCTCACCTACGGGACAGACCCTTAAAGTTCTCTACGAGCAGTACTTC. Translating it yields CASSPTGQTLKVLYEQYF.

The chain is built from TRBV5-1 and TRBJ2-1, with TRBD2 matching over 9 bases. In germline, CDR1 is SGHRS, CDR2 YFSETQ. The CDR3 has 15 residues. The trim removed 7 bases at V and 3 bases at J, leaving 8 bases unmatched. The chain's CDR3 is CASSVAGGLYNEQFF. In nucleotides, the CDR3 is TGCGCCAGCTCAGTGGCGGGAGGGCTCTACAATGAGCAGTTCTTC.

V usage is TRBV5-4 and J usage is TRBJ1-1, with no clear D. The CDR3 is 11 amino acids. Per the germline V gene, CDR1 is SGHNT and CDR2 is YYREEE (reference sequence). With 9 bases removed from V and 5 bases from J, the gap between germline ends came to 11 bases. The CDR3: CAITERTEAFF. DNA of the CDR3: TGTGCCATTACCGAACGGACTGAAGCTTTCTTT.

The chain employs TRBV27 and TRBJ2-7; 10 nucleotides agree with TRBD1. From germline, CDR1 is MNHEY and CDR2 SMNVEV (reference sequence). With 4 bases clipped from V and 0 bases from J, the junction kept 9 bases outside the gene matches. This CDR3 is 17 amino acids long. DNA for the CDR3: TGTGCCAGCAGTTCCAGGGACAGGGGAACGAGCTCCTACGAGCAGTACTTC. This gives the protein CASSSRDRGTSSYEQYF.

The chain recombines TRBV7-8 with TRBJ1-1; no reliable D call. Germline values: CDR1 SGHVS, CDR2 FQNEAQ. Trimming took 5 bases from V and 0 from J, leaving 16 bases between them. This CDR3 spans 16 amino acids. The CDR3 here is CASSREAVVMNTEAFF. The CDR3 DNA follows: TGTGCCAGCAGCCGCGAAGCTGTTGTCATGAACACTGAAGCTTTCTTT.

This sequence joins TRBV4-1 and TRBJ2-2, with a weak D call TRBD2 (6 bases). V gave up 8 bases and J gave up 7 bases, with 20 bases separating them. The germline V gene encodes CDR1 MGHRA and CDR2 YSYEKL. The CDR3 has 15 amino acids. CDR3 DNA: TGCGCCAGCTGGATTGGGCCGGGGGTTATCGGGGAGCTGTTTTTT. Protein: CASWIGPGVIGELFF.

This chain links TRBV2 with TRBJ2-5; the D gene is possibly TRBD2 (5 bases). V gave up 8 bases and J gave up 4 bases, with 11 bases separating them. The germline V gene has CDR1 SNHLY and CDR2 FYNNEI. The CDR3 consists of 12 residues. DNA for the CDR3: TGTGCCAGCGGTGGTGAGGGAGAGACCCAGTACTTC. The encoded protein is CASGGEGETQYF.